This T cell receptor beta chain came from a study of blood T cells in healthy people across ages. A sample-barcoded 5' primer and a J-beta primer mix were used in a second PCR of roughly 7 to 11 cycles. Each CDR3 protein is one row after TCRdb ran MiXCR on the 5' RACE reads. The sample yields some 890,000 distinct CDR3 sequences, roughly 29% seen once. This clonotype showed up many times. Trimming cost V 4 bases and J 4 bases, with 14 bases left between them. The CDR3 totals 14 residues. Per the germline V gene, CDR1 is SGDLS and CDR2 is YYNGEE. The same specimen was also included in a second study, on T cells of mothers and their children.

The TCR comes from a woman between 40 and 50 years old in good health. The sample taken for sequencing was blood. The rearrangement uses TRBV9 and TRBJ1-1; D is undetermined. CDR3 nucleotide sequence: TGTGCCAGCAGCCCGCCCGGGTGGGGCACTGAAGCTTTCTTT. Its translation: CASSPPGWGTEAFF.